These T cell receptor beta chains were read from a single sample in a study of Ad26.COV2.S vaccination and SARS-CoV-2 variants. Sequencing used immunoSEQ multiplex PCR; TCRdb keeps in-frame clones, though not all of them. The table lists roughly 300,000 clones, about 86% of them singletons, with about 11% in the top ten. The sample in question was peripheral blood, obtained in a trial of Ad26.COV2.S vaccine versus placebo. Receptor source: a person between 18 and 59 years old who received the Ad26.COV2.S COVID-19 vaccine or a placebo. Each CDR3 is given without its conserved first and last residue.

j_gene	v_gene	CDR3aa
TRBJ1-3	TRBV19	ASRTPEGSGNTIY
TRBJ2-2	TRBV24-1	ATSDPPGNRELF
TRBJ2-7	TRBV28	ASSLRGKSSYEQY
TRBJ2-7	TRBV14	ASSQDSLSYEQY
TRBJ2-7	TRBV10-3	AIGTPTGREQY
TRBJ1-1	TRBV11-2	ASSSDRDTEAF
TRBJ1-4	TRBV4-3	ASSQAGNEKLF
TRBJ2-1	TRBV21-1	ASSPRGLAGVGDEQF
TRBJ2-3	TRBV24-1	ATSDPSGTLSDTQY
TRBJ1-1	TRBV5-6	ASSWAQNTEAF
TRBJ2-7	TRBV5-4	ASSLEGSPHEQY